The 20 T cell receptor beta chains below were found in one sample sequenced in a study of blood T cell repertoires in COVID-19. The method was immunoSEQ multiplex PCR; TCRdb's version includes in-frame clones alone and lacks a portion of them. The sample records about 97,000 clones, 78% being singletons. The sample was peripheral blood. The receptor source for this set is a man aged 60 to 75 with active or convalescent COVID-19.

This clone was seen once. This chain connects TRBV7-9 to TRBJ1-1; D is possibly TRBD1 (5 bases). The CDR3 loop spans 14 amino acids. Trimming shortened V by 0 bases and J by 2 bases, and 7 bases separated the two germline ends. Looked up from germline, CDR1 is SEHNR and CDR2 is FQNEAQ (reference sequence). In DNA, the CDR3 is TGTGCCAGCAGCTTAGCCAGGGCTAACACTGAAGCTTTCTTT. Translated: CASSLARANTEAFF.

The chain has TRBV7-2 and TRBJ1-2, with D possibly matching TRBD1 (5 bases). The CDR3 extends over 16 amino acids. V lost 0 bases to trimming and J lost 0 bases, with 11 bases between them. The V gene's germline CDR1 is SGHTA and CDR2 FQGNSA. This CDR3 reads CASSLAPLQANYGYTF. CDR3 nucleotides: TGTGCCAGCAGCTTAGCCCCGCTACAGGCTAACTATGGCTACACCTTC.

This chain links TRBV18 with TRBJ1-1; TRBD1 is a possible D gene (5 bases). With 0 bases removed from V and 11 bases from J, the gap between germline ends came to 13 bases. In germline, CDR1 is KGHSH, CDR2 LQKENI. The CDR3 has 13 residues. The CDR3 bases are TGTGCCAGCTCACCACCGGGTCAGGGAAGGGCTTTCTTT. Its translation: CASSPPGQGRAFF. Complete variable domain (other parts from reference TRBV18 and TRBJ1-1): NAGVMQNPRHLVRRRGQEARLRCSPMKGHSHVYWYRQLPEEGLKFMVYLQKENIIDESGMPKERFSAEFPKEGPSILRIQQVVRGDSAAYFCASSPPGQGRAFFGQGTRLTVV.

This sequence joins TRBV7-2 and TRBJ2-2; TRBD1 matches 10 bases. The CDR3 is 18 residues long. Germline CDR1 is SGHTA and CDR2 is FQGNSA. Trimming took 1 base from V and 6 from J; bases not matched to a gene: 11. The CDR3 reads CASSLGQGALFGPGELFF. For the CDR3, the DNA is TGTGCCAGCAGCTTAGGACAGGGGGCATTATTTGGTCCCGGGGAGCTGTTTTTT.

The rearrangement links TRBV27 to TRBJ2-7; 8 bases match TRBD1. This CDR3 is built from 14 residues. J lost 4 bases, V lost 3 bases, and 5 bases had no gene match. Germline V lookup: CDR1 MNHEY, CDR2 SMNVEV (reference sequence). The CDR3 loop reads CASSFGTGTYEQYF. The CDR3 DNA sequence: TGTGCCAGCAGTTTTGGGACAGGAACTTACGAGCAGTACTTC.

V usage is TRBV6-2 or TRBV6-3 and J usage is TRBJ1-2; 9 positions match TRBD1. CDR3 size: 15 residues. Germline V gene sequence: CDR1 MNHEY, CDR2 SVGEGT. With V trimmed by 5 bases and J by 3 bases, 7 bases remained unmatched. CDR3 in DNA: TGTGCCAGCAGTCGGGGGACAGGGAATTACTATGGCTACACCTTC. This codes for CASSRGTGNYYGYTF.

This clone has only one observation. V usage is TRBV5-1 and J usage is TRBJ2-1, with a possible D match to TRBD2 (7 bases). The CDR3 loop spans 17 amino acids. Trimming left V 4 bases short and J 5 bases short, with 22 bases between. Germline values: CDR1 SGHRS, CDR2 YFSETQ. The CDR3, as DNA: TGCGCCAGCAGCCGGCCGGGGGGCGGAAGAGTAGACAATGAGCAGTTCTTC. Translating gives CASSRPGGGRVDNEQFF.

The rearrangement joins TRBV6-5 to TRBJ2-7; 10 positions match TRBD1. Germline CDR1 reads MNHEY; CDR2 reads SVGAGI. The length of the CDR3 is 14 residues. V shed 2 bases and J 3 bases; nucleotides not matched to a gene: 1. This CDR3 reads CASSYGDRGYEQYF. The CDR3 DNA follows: TGTGCCAGCAGTTACGGGGACAGGGGCTACGAGCAGTACTTC.

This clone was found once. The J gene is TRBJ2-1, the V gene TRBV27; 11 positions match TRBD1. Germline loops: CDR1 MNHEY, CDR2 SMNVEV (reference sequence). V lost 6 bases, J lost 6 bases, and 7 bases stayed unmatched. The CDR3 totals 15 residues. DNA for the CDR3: TGTGCCAGCAGACCCGGGACAGGGGGGATCAATGAGCAGTTCTTC. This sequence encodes CASRPGTGGINEQFF.

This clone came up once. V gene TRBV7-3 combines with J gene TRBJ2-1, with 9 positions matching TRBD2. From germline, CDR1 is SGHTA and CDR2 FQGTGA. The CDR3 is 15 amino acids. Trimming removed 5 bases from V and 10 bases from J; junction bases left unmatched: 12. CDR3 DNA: TGTGCCAGCAGCCCATTAGCGGGAGTTTCGGGAGAGCAGTTCTTC. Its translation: CASSPLAGVSGEQFF.

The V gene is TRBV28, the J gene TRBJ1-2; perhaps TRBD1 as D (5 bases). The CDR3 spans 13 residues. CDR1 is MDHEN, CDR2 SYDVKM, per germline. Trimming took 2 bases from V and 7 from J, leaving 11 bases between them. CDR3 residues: CASSLPVGGGYTF. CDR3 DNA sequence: TGTGCCAGCAGTTTACCGGTGGGGGGTGGCTACACCTTC.

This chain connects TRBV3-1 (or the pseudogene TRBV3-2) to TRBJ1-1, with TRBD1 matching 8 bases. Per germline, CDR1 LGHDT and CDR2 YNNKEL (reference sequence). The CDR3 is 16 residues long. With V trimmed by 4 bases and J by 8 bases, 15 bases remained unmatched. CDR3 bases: TGTGCCAGCAGCCGACTATGGGGAGGGCAGGGGGCCGAAGCTTTCTTT. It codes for CASSRLWGGQGAEAFF.

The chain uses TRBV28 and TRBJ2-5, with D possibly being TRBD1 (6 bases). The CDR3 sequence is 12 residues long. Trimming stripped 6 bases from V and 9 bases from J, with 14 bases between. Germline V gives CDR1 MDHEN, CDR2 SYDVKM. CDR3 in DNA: TGTGCCAGCAGCCGGGACATTCAGGCCCAGTACTTC. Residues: CASSRDIQAQYF.

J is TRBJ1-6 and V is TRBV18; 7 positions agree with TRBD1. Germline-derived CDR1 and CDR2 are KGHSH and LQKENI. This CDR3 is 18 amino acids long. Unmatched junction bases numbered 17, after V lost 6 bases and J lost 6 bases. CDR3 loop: CASSPKTTVQGSNSPLHF. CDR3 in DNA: TGTGCCAGCTCTCCCAAAACGACTGTACAGGGGAGTAATTCACCCCTCCACTTT.

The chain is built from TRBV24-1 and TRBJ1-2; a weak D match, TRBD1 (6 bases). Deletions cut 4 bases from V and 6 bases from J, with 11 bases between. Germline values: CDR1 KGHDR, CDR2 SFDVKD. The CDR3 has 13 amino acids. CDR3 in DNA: TGTGCCACCAGTGAACCTAACAGGGATGGCTACACCTTC. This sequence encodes CATSEPNRDGYTF.

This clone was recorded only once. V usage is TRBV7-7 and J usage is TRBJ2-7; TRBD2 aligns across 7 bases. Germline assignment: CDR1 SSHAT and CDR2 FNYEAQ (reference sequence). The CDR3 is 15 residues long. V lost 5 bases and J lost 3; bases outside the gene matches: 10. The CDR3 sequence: CASSDGASGNYEQYV. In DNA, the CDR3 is TGTGCCAGCAGCGACGGGGCTAGCGGAAACTACGAGCAGTACGTC.

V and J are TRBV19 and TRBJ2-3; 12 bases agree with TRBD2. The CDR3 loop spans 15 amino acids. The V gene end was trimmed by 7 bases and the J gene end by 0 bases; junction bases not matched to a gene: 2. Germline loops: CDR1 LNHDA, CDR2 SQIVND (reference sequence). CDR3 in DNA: TGTGCCAGTACCGGGACTAGCGGGAGCACAGATACGCAGTATTTT. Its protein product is CASTGTSGSTDTQYF.

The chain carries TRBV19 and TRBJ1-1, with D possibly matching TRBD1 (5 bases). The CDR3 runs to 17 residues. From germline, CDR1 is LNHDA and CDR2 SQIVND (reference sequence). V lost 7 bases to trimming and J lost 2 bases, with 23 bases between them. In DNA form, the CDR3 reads TGTGCCAGTACCTCCTTTCTCCTCCGACAGAGAAACACTGAAGCTTTCTTT. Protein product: CASTSFLLRQRNTEAFF.

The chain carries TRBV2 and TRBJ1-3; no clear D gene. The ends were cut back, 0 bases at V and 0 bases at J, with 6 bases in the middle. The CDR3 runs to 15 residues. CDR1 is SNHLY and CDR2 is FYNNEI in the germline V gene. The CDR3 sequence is CASSEADISGNTIYF. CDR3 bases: TGTGCCAGCAGTGAAGCAGACATCTCTGGAAACACCATATATTTT.

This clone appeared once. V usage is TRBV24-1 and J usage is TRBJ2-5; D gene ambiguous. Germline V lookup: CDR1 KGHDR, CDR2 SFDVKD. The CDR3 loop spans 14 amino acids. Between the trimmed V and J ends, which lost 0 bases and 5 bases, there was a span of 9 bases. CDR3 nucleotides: TGTGCCACCAGTGATTTGACTGTTGAGGAGACCCAGTACTTC. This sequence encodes CATSDLTVEETQYF.